Presented here are 11 T cell receptor beta chains from one specimen sequenced in a study of long-term antiretroviral therapy in people with HIV (dated by TCRdb to the early 2020s). The immunoSEQ hsTCRB v3.0 assay was used at survey level resolution to sequence the TRB variable region. TCRdb took this table from immuneACCESS and kept in-frame rearrangements with V and J called. Such tables lack part of the clones; where checked against another copy, unresolved V genes explain under half of the gap, and the rest is unexplained. Recorded for this sample are over 15,000 clones; 80% to 90% of them occurred a single time. The ten largest clonotypes hold 9% to 9.5% of the sample. The sequenced sample was unsorted PBMCs, obtained 4.2 years after starting antiretroviral therapy. The receptors here all came from a man aged 50-59 years with HIV.

This clone was seen a few times. Written as DNA, the CDR3 is TGTGCCAGCAGTCGGGACAGGGAGACCGGGGAGCTGTTTTTT. The encoded protein is CASSRDRETGELFF. The chain joins TRBV6-5 to TRBJ2-2; TRBD1 agrees at 9 bases. The CDR3 spans 14 residues. Germline loops: CDR1 MNHEY, CDR2 SVGAGI. V shed 5 bases and J 5 bases; nucleotides not matched to a gene: 3.

This clone was counted a single time. The chain joins TRBV19 to TRBJ2-2; D possibly corresponds to TRBD2 (5 bases). The germline V gene has CDR1 LNHDA and CDR2 SQIVND (reference sequence). V was cut by 7 bases and J by 1 base, with 7 bases left in between. The CDR3 is made up of 13 amino acids. Here the CDR3 reads CASKEVNTGELFF. For the CDR3, the DNA is TGTGCCAGTAAGGAGGTGAACACCGGGGAGCTGTTTTTT. Looking up the rest from reference TRBV19 and TRBJ2-2 gives the full variable domain: DGGITQSPKYLFRKEGQNVTLSCEQNLNHDAMYWYRQDPGQGLRLIYYSQIVNDFQKGDIAEGYSVSREKKESFPLTVTSAQKNPTAFYLCASKEVNTGELFFGEGSRLTVL.

The rearrangement links TRBV5-6 to TRBJ1-3, with 7 nucleotides matching TRBD1. The ends lost 4 bases at V and 2 bases at J; junction bases unmatched: 3. The CDR3 spans 14 residues. CDR1 and CDR2 from the germline V gene are SGHDT and YYEEEE. The DNA of the CDR3 is TGTGCCAGCAGCCCAAGGGGGCCTGGAAACACCATATATTTT. It encodes CASSPRGPGNTIYF. Full variable domain (outside the CDR3, taken from reference TRBV5-6 and TRBJ1-3): DAGVTQSPTHLIKTRGQQVTLRCSPKSGHDTVSWYQQALGQGPQFIFQYYEEEERQRGNFPDRFSGHQFPNYSSELNVNALLLGDSALYLCASSPRGPGNTIYFGEGSWLTVV.

The V call is TRBV7-8, the J call TRBJ1-2; a possible D gene is TRBD1 (6 bases). This CDR3 region has 14 residues. Trimming stripped 5 bases from V and 0 bases from J, with 10 bases between. Germline V gives CDR1 SGHVS, CDR2 FQNEAQ. CDR3 sequence: CASSLGTSNYGYTF. The CDR3 DNA reads as TGTGCCAGCAGCCTTGGGACATCTAACTATGGCTACACCTTC.

The chain links TRBV27 to TRBJ1-1, with 8 bases matching TRBD1. Germline CDR1 reads MNHEY; CDR2 reads SMNVEV (reference sequence). After removal of 2 bases from V and 6 bases from J, the junction contained 2 bases not matched to a gene. The length of the CDR3 is 13 residues. The CDR3 DNA follows: TGTGCCAGCAGTTTAATGGACAGGGCTGAAGCTTTCTTT. Protein sequence: CASSLMDRAEAFF.

The CDR3 nucleotides are TGCGCCAGCAGCTTGGACCGGGCTAGCTCTGGAAACACCATATATTTT. Translating gives CASSLDRASSGNTIYF. The J gene is TRBJ1-3, the V gene TRBV5-1; no firm D call. The CDR3 loop spans 16 amino acids. V was pared by 0 bases and J by 0 bases, with 10 bases between. Germline CDR1 reads SGHRS; CDR2 reads YFSETQ.

This clone was observed a few times. The V call is TRBV7-9, the J call TRBJ1-5; no firm D call. V lost 1 base and J 0 bases, leaving 7 bases between the germline ends. Germline assignment: CDR1 SEHNR and CDR2 FQNEAQ (reference sequence). The CDR3 spans 15 residues. CDR3 DNA: TGTGCCAGCAGCTTAGGGGCGGATAGCAATCAGCCCCAGCATTTT. Translation gives CASSLGADSNQPQHF. The complete variable domain, with remaining parts taken from reference TRBV7-9 and TRBJ1-5, reads DTGVSQNPRHKITKRGQNVTFRCDPISEHNRLYWYRQTLGQGPEFLTYFQNEAQLEKSRLLSDRFSAERPKGSFSTLEIQRTEQGDSAMYLCASSLGADSNQPQHFGDGTRLSIL.

The chain employs TRBV5-1 and TRBJ1-4; TRBD1 matches at 7 bases. This CDR3 has 15 amino acids. Trimming took 3 bases from V and 0 from J; bases not matched to a gene: 2. Looked up from germline, CDR1 is SGHRS and CDR2 is YFSETQ. CDR3 loop: CASSYGQATNEKLFF. As DNA, the CDR3 is TGCGCCAGCAGCTATGGACAGGCAACTAATGAAAAACTGTTTTTT.

This clone was picked up one time. The chain joins TRBV18 to TRBJ1-5; TRBD1 matches 8 bases. Germline values: CDR1 KGHSH, CDR2 LQKENI. Trimming took 5 bases from V and 0 from J; bases not matched to a gene: 15. The CDR3 is 19 residues long. The CDR3 loop is CASSGDVRGRIDSNQPQHF. CDR3 DNA: TGTGCCAGCTCAGGCGATGTCAGGGGGCGGATTGATAGCAATCAGCCCCAGCATTTT.

The rearrangement uses TRBV6-1 and TRBJ2-7, with D tentatively TRBD1 (7 bases). The CDR3 sequence is 17 residues long. The ends were cut back, 3 bases at V and 6 bases at J, with 24 bases in the middle. Germline V CDR1 and CDR2: MNHNS, SASEGT. Here the CDR3 reads CASSDDEDRLQGGEQYF. The CDR3 DNA sequence: TGTGCCAGCAGTGACGATGAGGACAGGCTTCAGGGGGGCGAGCAGTACTTC.

The V gene is TRBV5-1, the J gene TRBJ2-1; D ambiguous. Between the trimmed V and J ends, which lost 3 bases and 6 bases, there was a span of 13 bases. Germline assignment: CDR1 SGHRS and CDR2 YFSETQ. CDR3 length: 14 amino acids. CDR3 sequence reads: CASSSDRIGNEQFF. The CDR3 region has the DNA TGCGCCAGCAGCTCGGACCGTATAGGCAATGAGCAGTTCTTC.